This passage covers 25 T cell receptor beta chains from one sample sequenced in a study of blood T cell repertoires in COVID-19. Profiling relied on immunoSEQ multiplex PCR, and the TCRdb table lists in-frame clones only, not all of them. The sample has under 250,000 clones; 75% to 90% are singletons. The specimen sequenced was PBMCs or T cells enriched from blood (not recorded which). The receptor source for this set is a woman between 18 and 30 years old in a cohort exposed to, infected with or recovered from COVID-19 (not recorded which).

The V call is TRBV5-1, the J call TRBJ2-3, with D perhaps TRBD1 (6 bases). This CDR3 spans 15 amino acids. Trimming pared 1 base from V and 5 bases from J, leaving 14 bases between. Germline V gives CDR1 SGHRS, CDR2 YFSETQ. In nucleotides, the CDR3 is TGCGCCAGCAGCTTGAATGGGGGCCCTGGAGATACGCAGTATTTT. Its protein is CASSLNGGPGDTQYF.

The chain uses TRBV5-1 and TRBJ1-4; D gene ambiguous. The CDR3 loop spans 17 amino acids. Germline V gives CDR1 SGHRS, CDR2 YFSETQ. V was cut by 4 bases and J by 2 bases, with 18 bases left in between. CDR3 region: CASSPEFGGMTNEKLFF. Written as DNA, the CDR3 is TGCGCCAGCAGCCCCGAATTCGGAGGGATGACTAATGAAAAACTGTTTTTT.

This clone has just one count. This sequence joins TRBV29-1 and TRBJ2-2; D unclear. Germline lookup yields CDR1 SQVTM and CDR2 ANQGSEA. Trimming removed 0 bases at V and 6 bases at J, with 8 bases between. CDR3 length: 13 residues. This chain's CDR3 is CSVEEVTAGELFF. The CDR3, as DNA: TGCAGCGTTGAAGAGGTCACGGCCGGGGAGCTGTTTTTT.

This clone has only a few counts. The CDR3 DNA sequence: TGTGCCAGTAGGGAGTTTGGCGGTTCCCTCTCTGGAAACACCATATATTTT. Translation: CASREFGGSLSGNTIYF. The genes are TRBV19 and TRBJ1-3; no clear D. The CDR3 has 17 amino acids. Germline assignment: CDR1 LNHDA and CDR2 SQIVND (reference sequence). The V and J ends lost 6 bases and 0 bases respectively, with 18 bases between them.

V usage is TRBV28 and J usage is TRBJ1-5; 10 bases agree with TRBD1. J was trimmed by 3 bases and V by 5 bases; bases with no gene match: 4. The CDR3 length is 15 residues. Germline V gives CDR1 MDHEN, CDR2 SYDVKM. The CDR3 coding sequence is TGTGCCAGCAGTATGGGGACAGGGGACAATCAGCCCCAGCATTTT. It translates to CASSMGTGDNQPQHF.

This chain joins TRBV5-1 and TRBJ2-1; TRBD2 agrees at 14 bases. This CDR3 contains 16 residues. Unmatched junction bases numbered 1, after V lost 0 bases and J lost 5 bases. Looked up from germline, CDR1 is SGHRS and CDR2 is YFSETQ. The CDR3 DNA sequence: TGCGCCAGCAGCTTGGGACTAGCGGGAGGGGACAATGAGCAGTTCTTC. This translates into CASSLGLAGGDNEQFF.

This chain joins TRBV28 and TRBJ2-5, with D possibly TRBD1 on 6 matching bases. Trimming removed 5 bases from V and 3 bases from J, with 13 bases in between. Per germline, CDR1 MDHEN and CDR2 SYDVKM. This CDR3 is built from 14 residues. The CDR3 DNA follows: TGTGCCAGCAGTCCGGGACACCTCGAAGAGACCCAGTACTTC. Its protein is CASSPGHLEETQYF.

With respect to this clone: Germline is not matched at one junction end, which may reflect a read error. V is TRBV29-1 and J is TRBJ2-1; D is uncertain. This CDR3 is built from 11 residues. Germline assignment: CDR1 SQVTM and CDR2 ANQGSEA. CDR3 nucleotides: TGCAGCGTAAGACTTACCGCTGAGCCGTTCTTC. Translation: CSVRLTAEPFF.

There are a few counts of this clone. Written as DNA, the CDR3 is TGTGCCACCAGCAGAGATGGAGTAGCGACAGGGCGTTTTGGGGAGCAGTACTTC. Encoded protein: CATSRDGVATGRFGEQYF. This chain connects TRBV15 to TRBJ2-7, with 7 bases lining up with TRBD1. Trimming removed 0 bases from V and 7 bases from J; junction bases left unmatched: 18. The CDR3 has 18 amino acids. Germline V lookup: CDR1 LNHNV, CDR2 YYDKDF (reference sequence).

The chain is built from TRBV6-5 and TRBJ1-4; 12 bases are shared with TRBD1. There are 13 residues in the CDR3. J gave up 8 bases and V 10 bases, and 5 bases lay outside the gene matches. Germline CDR1 reads MNHEY; CDR2 reads SVGAGI. CDR3 sequence: CATKGTGGEKLFF. The CDR3 region has the DNA TGTGCCACTAAGGGGACAGGGGGCGAAAAACTGTTTTTT.

This chain connects TRBV6-5 to TRBJ1-4, with 7 positions matching TRBD1. CDR1 and CDR2 (germline): MNHEY, SVGAGI. The CDR3 has 14 residues. With 10 bases clipped from V and 7 bases from J, the junction kept 12 bases outside the gene matches. In DNA, the CDR3 is TGTGCCACCGAACTCGACAGGGTCGGTGAAAAACTGTTTTTT. Its translation is CATELDRVGEKLFF.

The rearrangement links TRBV19 to TRBJ1-5; possible D gene TRBD1, 5 bases. The V end was cut by 3 bases, the J end by 5 bases, with 11 bases between. Germline values: CDR1 LNHDA, CDR2 SQIVND (reference sequence). This CDR3 comprises 14 residues. CDR3 nucleotides: TGTGCCAGTAGTATCAGGACACGGGATCAGCCCCAGCATTTT. Amino acid sequence: CASSIRTRDQPQHF.

V gene TRBV27 combines with J gene TRBJ1-5; D unresolved. Germline assignment: CDR1 MNHEY and CDR2 SMNVEV (reference sequence). This CDR3 has 15 amino acids. V lost 1 base and J 0 bases, leaving 7 bases between the germline ends. The CDR3 DNA reads TGTGCCAGCAGTTTATACTCGTATAGCAATCAGCCCCAGCATTTT. Protein sequence: CASSLYSYSNQPQHF.

V and J are TRBV6-5 and TRBJ1-6, with TRBD1 as a possible D gene (5 bases). The length of the CDR3 is 15 residues. V lost 8 bases, J lost 5 bases, and 16 bases lay in between. Germline-derived CDR1 and CDR2 are MNHEY and SVGAGI. The CDR3: CASRSGQRNNSPLHF. The CDR3 bases are TGTGCCAGCCGCTCCGGACAAAGAAATAATTCACCCCTCCACTTT.

V and J are TRBV24-1 and TRBJ1-1, with D possibly matching TRBD1 (6 bases). This CDR3 spans 16 amino acids. From germline, CDR1 is KGHDR and CDR2 SFDVKD. Trimming removed 3 bases from V and 3 bases from J, with 16 bases in between. In DNA form, the CDR3 reads TGTGCCACCAGTGATCGAGGGGCAGGGGATGACACTGAAGCTTTCTTT. Translation: CATSDRGAGDDTEAFF.

The chain combines TRBV7-3 with TRBJ1-1; 11 bases are shared with TRBD1. Trimming took 5 bases from V and 0 from J; bases not matched to a gene: 8. Germline lookup yields CDR1 SGHTA and CDR2 FQGTGA. CDR3 length: 17 residues. Here the CDR3 DNA reads TGTGCCAGCAGCGCCGGGACAGGGGGAAGTTTGAACACTGAAGCTTTCTTT. This encodes CASSAGTGGSLNTEAFF.

The rearrangement links TRBV9 to TRBJ2-2; TRBD2 might be the D (5 bases). Germline lookup yields CDR1 SGDLS and CDR2 YYNGEE. V dropped 1 base and J dropped 7 bases, with 11 bases sitting between them. The CDR3 has 14 amino acids. CDR3: CASSVLEGFGELFF. The CDR3 DNA is TGTGCCAGCAGCGTACTCGAGGGTTTCGGGGAGCTGTTTTTT. The entire variable domain, with the rest obtained from reference TRBV9 and TRBJ2-2, is as follows: DSGVTQTPKHLITATGQRVTLRCSPRSGDLSVYWYQQSLDQGLQFLIQYYNGEERAKGNILERFSAQQFPDLHSELNLSSLELGDSALYFCASSVLEGFGELFFGEGSRLTVL.

This chain uses TRBV6-5 with TRBJ2-7; 9 bases are shared with TRBD1. The CDR3 is 14 residues long. The J segment lost 5 bases and the V segment lost 4 bases, leaving 6 bases of the junction unmatched. Germline CDR1 and CDR2: MNHEY and SVGAGI. CDR3 sequence (DNA): TGTGCCAGCAGTTCGGGACAGGGCGACAACGAGCAGTACTTC. Amino acids: CASSSGQGDNEQYF.

The rearrangement links TRBV4-1 to TRBJ1-5, with 8 bases aligning to TRBD1. The CDR3 sequence is 16 residues long. CDR1 and CDR2 from the germline V gene are MGHRA and YSYEKL. J lost 2 bases, V lost 0 bases, and 3 bases had no gene match. The chain's CDR3 is CASSQDPQGGNQPQHF. Written as DNA, the CDR3 is TGCGCCAGCAGCCAAGACCCACAGGGGGGCAATCAGCCCCAGCATTTT.

The V and J genes are TRBV2 and TRBJ2-2; 9 bases agree with TRBD1. Germline V lookup: CDR1 SNHLY, CDR2 FYNNEI. The ends lost 5 bases at V and 7 bases at J; junction bases unmatched: 8. This CDR3 region has 15 residues. The CDR3 DNA sequence: TGTGCCAGCAGTCAGGAACAGGGGGCCGACGGGGAGCTGTTTTTT. It codes for CASSQEQGADGELFF.

This chain connects TRBV28 to TRBJ1-2; weak D call: TRBD1 (5 bases). The V and J ends lost 4 bases and 3 bases respectively, with 12 bases between them. The germline V gene encodes CDR1 MDHEN and CDR2 SYDVKM. The CDR3 contains 14 residues. CDR3 bases: TGTGCCAGCAGTTCCGGGGGTGAAGACTATGGCTACACCTTC. Its protein product is CASSSGGEDYGYTF.

The chain carries TRBV11-3 and TRBJ1-2; D uncertain. Germline CDR1 and CDR2: SGHNT and YENEEA. The CDR3 contains 12 residues. Trimming shortened V by 1 base and J by 4 bases, and 4 bases separated the two germline ends. The CDR3 DNA reads TGTGCCAGCAGCTTAGTCAGCTATGGCTACACCTTC. Residues: CASSLVSYGYTF.

In its sample, this clone was seen once. The genes are TRBV5-1 and TRBJ1-4; possible D gene TRBD1, 5 bases. Germline V gene sequence: CDR1 SGHRS, CDR2 YFSETQ. The CDR3 runs to 15 residues. With 2 bases removed from V and 8 bases from J, the gap between germline ends came to 16 bases. In DNA form, the CDR3 reads TGCGCCAGCAGCTTAGTGCCAGGGAGGGGAGAAAAACTGTTTTTT. Translated, it gives CASSLVPGRGEKLFF.

This CDR3 reads CASSEGQGGEKLFF. The CDR3 nucleotides read TGTGCCAGCAGTGAAGGGCAGGGGGGCGAAAAACTGTTTTTT. V usage is TRBV6-1 and J usage is TRBJ1-4; 7 bases agree with TRBD1. This CDR3 comprises 14 residues. The J segment lost 8 bases and the V segment lost 1 base, leaving 4 bases of the junction unmatched. Germline loops: CDR1 MNHNS, CDR2 SASEGT.

This chain joins TRBV9 and TRBJ1-2; 7 positions match TRBD1. CDR1 and CDR2 (germline): SGDLS, YYNGEE. The CDR3 covers 15 residues. The V and J ends lost 4 bases and 2 bases, in that order; junction bases with no gene match: 8. The CDR3 reads CASSFDRVNNYGYTF. The CDR3 DNA reads TGTGCCAGCAGCTTCGACAGGGTGAACAACTATGGCTACACCTTC.